This T cell receptor (beta chain) was retrieved from a study of cytomegalovirus exposure and HLA in healthy donors. The study's findings and limits: In an earlier analysis, most TCR beta V segments were productive about 87% or about 30% of the time. Reports credit the classifier with highly specific, highly sensitive diagnosis of cytomegalovirus status.

With V trimmed by 5 bases and J by 5 bases, 5 bases remained unmatched. The CDR3 loop spans 14 amino acids. Looked up from germline, CDR1 is MGHRA and CDR2 is YSYEKL. Remarks on this clone: Its antigen is not known.

Primers for the PCR totalled 60 Vbeta and 13 Jbeta. Clones were read by immunoSEQ multiplex PCR, and TCRdb kept only the in-frame ones, dropping some. The sample has about 180,000 clones, around four fifths seen once. Healthy bone marrow donors supplied every sample. Sequences were obtained from PBMCs. The source of this sequence is a woman between 25 and 40 years old in good health and CMV-seronegative. The chain has TRBV4-1 and TRBJ2-7; 11 bases match TRBD2. Written as DNA, the CDR3 is TGCGCCAGCAGCTTAACTAGCGGGGGAAACGAGCAGTACTTC. Its protein product is CASSLTSGGNEQYF.